These 3 T cell receptor beta chains originate from one sample sequenced in a study of shared clonotypes between healthy human individuals. TCRdb keeps only in-frame clones here, not all; method: immunoSEQ multiplex PCR. The data show approximately 980,000 clones, 70% to 85% seen once. Sequencing was done on a sample of memory CD4+ T cells sorted from blood. Subset of the sample: CD45RA-negative fraction. Receptors originate from a man aged 18-30 years in good health.

The rearrangement joins TRBV18 to TRBJ1-2; 7 bases agree with TRBD1. Germline trimming cut 3 bases from V and 2 bases from J; bases unmatched to any gene: 3. Germline CDR1 is KGHSH and CDR2 is LQKENI. The CDR3 runs to 14 residues. The CDR3 is CASSPQTGNYGYTF. The CDR3 bases are TGTGCCAGCTCACCTCAGACAGGGAACTATGGCTACACCTTC.

The J gene is TRBJ1-2, the V gene TRBV5-4; a weak D match, TRBD1 (6 bases). The CDR3 loop spans 16 amino acids. The germline CDR1 and CDR2 sequences are SGHNT and YYREEE (reference sequence). With 2 bases removed from V and 4 bases from J, the gap between germline ends came to 18 bases. The CDR3 nucleotides are TGTGCCAGCAGCTTAGTGCATAAGGGGGATCGCTATGGCTACACCTTC. This translates into CASSLVHKGDRYGYTF.

This chain connects TRBV5-1 to TRBJ2-1; a possible D gene is TRBD2 (7 bases). With 9 bases removed from V and 3 bases from J, the gap between germline ends came to 28 bases. The CDR3 has 18 amino acids. Looked up from germline, CDR1 is SGHRS and CDR2 is YFSETQ. CDR3 loop: CATARGALERGLYNEQFF. The CDR3 DNA is TGCGCCACCGCACGGGGGGCATTAGAGCGGGGACTCTACAATGAGCAGTTCTTC.